The following is a TCR beta chain sequence with its context. This CDR3 is 15 amino acids long. CDR1 LGHNA and CDR2 YNFKEQ come from the germline V gene. Trimming took 3 bases from V and 3 from J; bases not matched to a gene: 7. These data belong to a study of blood T cell repertoires in COVID-19. Authors' processing steps: Amplification with reference gene primers provided the estimates of nucleated cell counts. Only in-frame clones appear in the TCRdb table, and some are missing; sequencing was by immunoSEQ multiplex PCR. V, J and clone size are taken as reported in that table, and D and trimming were inferred from the DNA itself. The data show some 17,000 clones, around 90% seen once.

The sequence came from a man aged 45-65 years with active COVID-19. V is TRBV4-2 and J is TRBJ2-7; 8 nucleotides align to TRBD1. Sequencing was carried out using peripheral blood. CDR3 DNA sequence: TGTGCCAGCAGCCAGGATAACAGGGGGTACTACGAGCAGTACTTC. Protein product: CASSQDNRGYYEQYF.